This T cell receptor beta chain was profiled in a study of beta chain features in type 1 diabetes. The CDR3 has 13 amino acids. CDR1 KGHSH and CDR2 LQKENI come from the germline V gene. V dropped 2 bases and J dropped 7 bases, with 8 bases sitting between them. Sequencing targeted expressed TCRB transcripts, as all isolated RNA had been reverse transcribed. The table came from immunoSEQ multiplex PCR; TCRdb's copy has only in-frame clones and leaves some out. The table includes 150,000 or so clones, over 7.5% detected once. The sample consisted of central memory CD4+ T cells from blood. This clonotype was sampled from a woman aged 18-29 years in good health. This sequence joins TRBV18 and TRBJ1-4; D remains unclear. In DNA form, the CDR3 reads TGTGCCAGCTCACCAAATGGAGGTGAAAAACTGTTTTTT. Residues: CASSPNGGEKLFF.